The 9 T cell receptor beta chains given below trace back to one sample, sequenced in a study of T cells in Graves' hyperthyroidism and ophthalmopathy. Amplification yielded TCR beta CDR3 regions, with RNA transcripts as the source. HTBI primers were the set used in a first-round RT-PCR of the TCR CDR3. From the multiplex PCR reads, TCRdb called clonotypes with MiXCR, one entry per CDR3 protein. In the table there are about 560,000 distinct CDR3 sequences, around 17% of which are singletons. The specimen was blood. These receptors were collected from a woman between 18 and 30 years old with Graves' hyperthyroidism.

This clonotype was detected many times. The chain carries TRBV20-1 and TRBJ2-4; a weak D match, TRBD1 (6 bases). The CDR3 is made up of 13 amino acids. V was pared by 0 bases and J by 6 bases, with 9 bases between. Per the germline V gene, CDR1 is DFQATT and CDR2 is SNEGSKA (reference sequence). The CDR3 sequence is CSARDLQGNIQYF. CDR3 bases: TGCAGTGCTAGAGATTTACAGGGAAACATTCAGTACTTC.

CDR3 sequence: CASSLGLTDSHEQYF. CDR3 nucleotide sequence: TGCGCCAGCAGCTTGGGGTTGACTGATTCCCACGAGCAGTACTTC. This chain links TRBV5-1 with TRBJ2-7; D gene unclear. In germline, CDR1 is SGHRS, CDR2 YFSETQ. Deletions cut 0 bases from V and 5 bases from J, with 15 bases between. The CDR3 length is 15 residues. Combining the CDR3 with reference TRBV5-1 and TRBJ2-7 gives the whole variable domain KAGVTQTPRYLIKTRGQQVTLSCSPISGHRSVSWYQQTPGQGLQFLFEYFSETQRNKGNFPGRFSGRQFSNSRSEMNVSTLELGDSALYLCASSLGLTDSHEQYFGPGTRLTVT.

This clonotype has a handful of counts. V is TRBV29-1 and J is TRBJ2-7; a weak D match, TRBD1 (6 bases). Germline V gene sequence: CDR1 SQVTM, CDR2 ANQGSEA. This CDR3 is built from 14 residues. V was shortened by 4 bases and J by 5 bases, with 18 bases between the two germline ends. CDR3 in DNA: TGCAGCGTTGGCAGCCAGGGGAGTCTCGACGAGCAGTACTTC. Its translation: CSVGSQGSLDEQYF.

This clonotype came up many times. This chain connects TRBV28 to TRBJ2-5, with a tentative D call TRBD2 (5 bases). The CDR3 has 14 residues. Per the germline V gene, CDR1 is MDHEN and CDR2 is SYDVKM. Deletions cut 6 bases from V and 4 bases from J, with 15 bases between. The CDR3 DNA reads TGTGCCAGCAGGTCCACCGTCCGGGGAGAGACCCAGTACTTC. It yields the protein CASRSTVRGETQYF.

This clonotype was observed many times. CDR3 region: CASSYGLRGRYEQYF. As DNA, the CDR3 is TGTGCCAGCAGTTATGGACTGAGGGGTCGGTACGAGCAGTACTTC. The J gene is TRBJ2-7, the V gene TRBV12-3 or TRBV12-4; D tentatively reads TRBD1 or TRBD2 (5 bases each). V dropped 4 bases and J dropped 4 bases, with 17 bases sitting between them. The CDR3 is made up of 15 amino acids.

In this sample, this clonotype turned up many times. The chain recombines TRBV12-3 or TRBV12-4 with TRBJ1-5; no clear D gene. The V gene lost 4 bases and the J gene lost 4 bases, with 8 bases spanning the gap. CDR3 length: 13 amino acids. The CDR3 loop is CASSSTVNQPQHF. CDR3 sequence (DNA): TGTGCCAGCAGTTCTACAGTAAATCAGCCCCAGCATTTT.

This clonotype was counted ten times or more. J is TRBJ1-1 and V is TRBV12-3 or TRBV12-4, with unresolved D. The CDR3 has 15 amino acids. V shed 2 bases and J shed 3 bases, with 13 bases lying between them. As DNA, the CDR3 is TGTGCCAGCAGTTTAATTTCTGGGGATGACACTGAAGCTTTCTTT. Translating gives CASSLISGDDTEAFF.

The CDR3 loop reads CSARRGRSYNEQFF. CDR3 sequence (DNA): TGCAGTGCTAGGCGGGGGCGCTCCTACAATGAGCAGTTCTTC. V gene TRBV20-1 combines with J gene TRBJ2-1, with a tentative D call TRBD2 (7 bases). V dropped 3 bases and J dropped 0 bases, with 9 bases sitting between them. Germline CDR1 reads DFQATT; CDR2 reads SNEGSKA (reference sequence). CDR3 length: 14 residues.

This sequence joins TRBV3-1 and TRBJ1-6; 9 nucleotides align to TRBD1. CDR3 length: 16 amino acids. V shed 3 bases and J 6 bases; nucleotides not matched to a gene: 6. Germline V gives CDR1 LGHDT, CDR2 YNNKEL (reference sequence). In nucleotides, the CDR3 is TGTGCCAGCAGCCAGGGGGGACAGGGACTTAATTCACCCCTCCACTTT. Translated, it gives CASSQGGQGLNSPLHF.